This T cell receptor beta chain appears in the sequencing data of a study of identical twins. The study, taken as a whole, reports: Low generation-probability sequences were in excess among twin-shared out-of-frame alpha sequences.

The V end lost 1 base, the J end lost 3 bases, and 13 bases lay between the germline ends. This CDR3 is 15 amino acids long. CDR1 is LNHNV, CDR2 YYDKDF, per germline (reference sequence). In regard to this clonotype: Its antigen is still unknown.

The donor group consisted entirely of healthy Caucasians. TCRdb itself ran the 5' RACE reads through MiXCR, one entry per CDR3 protein. Here the sample spans 650,000 to 800,000 distinct CDR3 sequences, 8.6% being singletons. The same sample was also studied in work on yellow fever vaccine responses in identical twins.

Input material: PBMCs. This sequence joins TRBV15 and TRBJ2-7; a possible D gene is TRBD1 (6 bases). This TCR came from a woman between 18 and 29 years old in good health. In DNA form, the CDR3 reads TGTGCCACCAGCAGAGCCCCGACAGGCAACTACGAGCAGTACTTC. It translates to CATSRAPTGNYEQYF.